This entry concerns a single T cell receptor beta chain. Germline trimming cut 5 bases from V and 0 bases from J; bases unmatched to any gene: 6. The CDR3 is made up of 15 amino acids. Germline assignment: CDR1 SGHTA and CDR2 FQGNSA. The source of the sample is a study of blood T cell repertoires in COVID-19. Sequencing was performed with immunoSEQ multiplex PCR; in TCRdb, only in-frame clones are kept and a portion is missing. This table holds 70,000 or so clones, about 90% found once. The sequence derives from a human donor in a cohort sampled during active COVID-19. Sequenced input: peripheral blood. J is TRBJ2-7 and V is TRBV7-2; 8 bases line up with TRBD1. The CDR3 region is CASSPTGVNSYEQYF. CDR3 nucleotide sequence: TGTGCCAGCAGCCCGACAGGGGTTAACTCCTACGAGCAGTACTTC.